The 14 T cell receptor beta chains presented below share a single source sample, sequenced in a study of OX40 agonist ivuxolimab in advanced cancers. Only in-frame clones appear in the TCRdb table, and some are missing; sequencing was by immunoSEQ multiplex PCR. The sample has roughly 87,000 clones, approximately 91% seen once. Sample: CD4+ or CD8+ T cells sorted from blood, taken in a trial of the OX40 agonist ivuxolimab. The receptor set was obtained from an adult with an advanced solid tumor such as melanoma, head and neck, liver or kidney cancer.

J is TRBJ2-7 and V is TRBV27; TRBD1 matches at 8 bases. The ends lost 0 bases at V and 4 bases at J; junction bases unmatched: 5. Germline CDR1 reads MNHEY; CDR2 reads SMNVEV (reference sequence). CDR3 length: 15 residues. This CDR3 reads CASSLSKDRGYEQYF. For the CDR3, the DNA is TGTGCCAGCAGTTTATCGAAAGACAGGGGTTACGAGCAGTACTTC.

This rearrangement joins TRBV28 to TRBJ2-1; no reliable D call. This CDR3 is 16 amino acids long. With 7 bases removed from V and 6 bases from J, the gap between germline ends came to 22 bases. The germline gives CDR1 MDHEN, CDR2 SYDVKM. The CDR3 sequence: CASTPEGRARINEQFF. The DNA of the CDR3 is TGTGCCAGCACCCCGGAAGGTAGGGCACGTATCAATGAGCAGTTCTTC.

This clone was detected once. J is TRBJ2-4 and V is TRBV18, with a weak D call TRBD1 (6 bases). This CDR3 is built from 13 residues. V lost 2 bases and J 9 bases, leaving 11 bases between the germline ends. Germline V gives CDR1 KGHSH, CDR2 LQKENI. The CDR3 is CASSPEAQGIQYF. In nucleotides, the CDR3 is TGTGCCAGCTCACCAGAGGCACAGGGCATTCAGTACTTC.

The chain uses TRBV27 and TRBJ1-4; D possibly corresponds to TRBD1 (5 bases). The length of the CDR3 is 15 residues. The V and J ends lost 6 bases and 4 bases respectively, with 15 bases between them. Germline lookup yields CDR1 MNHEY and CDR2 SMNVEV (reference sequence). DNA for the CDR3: TGTGCCAGCAGCAAACCAGGGTTCGGTAATGAAAAACTGTTTTTT. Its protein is CASSKPGFGNEKLFF.

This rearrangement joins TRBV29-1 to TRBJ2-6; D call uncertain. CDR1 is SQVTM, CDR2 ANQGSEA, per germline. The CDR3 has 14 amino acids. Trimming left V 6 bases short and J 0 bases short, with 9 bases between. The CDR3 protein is CSVAQLSGANVLTF. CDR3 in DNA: TGCAGCGTGGCACAGCTCTCTGGGGCCAACGTCCTGACTTTC. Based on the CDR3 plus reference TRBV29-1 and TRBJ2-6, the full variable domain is SAVISQKPSRDICQRGTSLTIQCQVDSQVTMMFWYRQQPGQSLTLIATANQGSEATYESGFVIDKFPISRPNLTFSTLTVSNMSPEDSSIYLCSVAQLSGANVLTFGAGSRLTVL.

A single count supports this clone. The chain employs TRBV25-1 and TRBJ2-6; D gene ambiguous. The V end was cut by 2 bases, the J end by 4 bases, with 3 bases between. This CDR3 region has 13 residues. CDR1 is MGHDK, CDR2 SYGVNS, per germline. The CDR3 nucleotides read TGTGCCAGCAGTGAAGCGGGGGCCAACGTCCTGACTTTC. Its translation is CASSEAGANVLTF. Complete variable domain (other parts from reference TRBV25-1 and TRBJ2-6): EADIYQTPRYLVIGTGKKITLECSQTMGHDKMYWYQQDPGMELHLIHYSYGVNSTEKGDLSSESTVSRIRTEHFPLTLESARPSHTSQYLCASSEAGANVLTFGAGSRLTVL.

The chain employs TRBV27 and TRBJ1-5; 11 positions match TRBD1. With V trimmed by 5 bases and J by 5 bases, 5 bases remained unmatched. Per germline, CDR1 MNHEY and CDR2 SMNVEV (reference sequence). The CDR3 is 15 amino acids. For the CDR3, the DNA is TGTGCCAGCAGTGCCGGACAGGGGGCTTATCAGCCCCAGCATTTT. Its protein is CASSAGQGAYQPQHF.

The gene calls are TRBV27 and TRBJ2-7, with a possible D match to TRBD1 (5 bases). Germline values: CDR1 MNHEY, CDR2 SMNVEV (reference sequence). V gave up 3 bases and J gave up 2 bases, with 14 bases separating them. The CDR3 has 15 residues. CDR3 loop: CASSLGPGNPYEQYF. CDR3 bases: TGTGCCAGCAGTTTGGGGCCAGGGAATCCCTACGAGCAGTACTTC.

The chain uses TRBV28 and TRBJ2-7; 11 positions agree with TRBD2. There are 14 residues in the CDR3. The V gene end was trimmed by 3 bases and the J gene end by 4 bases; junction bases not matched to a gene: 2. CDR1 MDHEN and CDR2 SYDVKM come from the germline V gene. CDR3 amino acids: CASSFGLAGYEQYF. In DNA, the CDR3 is TGTGCCAGCAGTTTCGGACTAGCGGGTTACGAGCAGTACTTC. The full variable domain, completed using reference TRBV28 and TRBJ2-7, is DVKVTQSSRYLVKRTGEKVFLECVQDMDHENMFWYRQDPGLGLRLIYFSYDVKMKEKGDIPEGYSVSREKKERFSLILESASTNQTSMYLCASSFGLAGYEQYFGPGTRLTVT.

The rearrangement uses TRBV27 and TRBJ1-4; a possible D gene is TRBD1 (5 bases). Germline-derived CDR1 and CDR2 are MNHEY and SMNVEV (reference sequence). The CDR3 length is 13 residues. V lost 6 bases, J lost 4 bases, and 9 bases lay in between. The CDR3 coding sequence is TGTGCCAGCAGGGGGGGGGATAATGAAAAACTGTTTTTT. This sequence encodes CASRGGDNEKLFF.

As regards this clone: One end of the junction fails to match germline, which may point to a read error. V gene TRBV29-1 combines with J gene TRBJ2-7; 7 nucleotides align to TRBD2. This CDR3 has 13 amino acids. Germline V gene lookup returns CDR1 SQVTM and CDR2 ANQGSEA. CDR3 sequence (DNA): TGCAGCGTTGAAGGTCAGGGAGGGTACGAGCAGTGCTTC. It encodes CSVEGQGGYEQCF.

For the CDR3, the DNA is TGTGCCAGCAGTTTATGGCGGGAGCATGGGGCCAACGTCCTGACTTTC. Protein: CASSLWREHGANVLTF. The gene calls are TRBV28 and TRBJ2-6; the match to TRBD2 covers 7 bases. Trimming cost V 0 bases and J 3 bases; bases outside gene matches: 2. Per the germline V gene, CDR1 is MDHEN and CDR2 is SYDVKM. This CDR3 comprises 16 residues.

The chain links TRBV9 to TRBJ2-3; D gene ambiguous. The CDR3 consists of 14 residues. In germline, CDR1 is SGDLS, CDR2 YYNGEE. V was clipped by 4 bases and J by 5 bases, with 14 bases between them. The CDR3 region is CASSPDSWEDTQYF. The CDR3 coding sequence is TGTGCCAGCAGCCCTGATTCGTGGGAAGATACGCAGTATTTT.

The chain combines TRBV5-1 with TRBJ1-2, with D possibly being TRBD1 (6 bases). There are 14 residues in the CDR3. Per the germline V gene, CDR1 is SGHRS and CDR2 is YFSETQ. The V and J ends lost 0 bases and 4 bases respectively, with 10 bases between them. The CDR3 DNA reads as TGCGCCAGCAGCTTGGGTGGGGGCGGCTATGGCTACACCTTC. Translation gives CASSLGGGGYGYTF.